The source of this T cell receptor (beta chain) is a study of T cells expressing NK-cell markers (dated by TCRdb to about 2020). Background on the whole study: TCR beta-chain repertoires were profiled in sorted CD3+CD56+NKG2C+, CD3+CD56+NKG2C- and CD3+CD56-NKG2C+ T-cell subsets from fewer than 10 donors. Among the eight sequenced donors, only one was HCMV-seronegative, while the other seven were HCMV-seropositive. The study sequenced eight donors, all healthy volunteers chosen at random: three men and five women. The libraries were sequenced on Illumina HiSeq 2000/2500, MiSeq or NextSeq, producing 2 x 150 bp reads.

With respect to this clonotype: This receptor's antigen is unknown.

Here is what the overall study found, with its caveats: Whether the expanded NKG2C-expressing T cell clones were specific for HCMV antigens remained unclear. Those dominant clonotypes were again the most abundant among CD3+CD56-NKG2C+ cells in a handful of donors, at roughly 25-65%. In several donors, the dominant CD3+CD56+NKG2C+ clonotypes ranked among the top 10 CD8+ clonotypes, making up about 1.0-8% of CD8+ T cells.

A commercial ELISA kit detecting HCMV-specific IgG in serum was used to determine HCMV serostatus. Peripheral blood mononuclear cells were isolated from blood by Ficoll density gradient centrifugation. The run used an Illumina HiSeq 2000. TCR beta cDNA libraries were made by 5'RACE template switching that added a universal primer site and unique molecular identifiers. Priming for cDNA synthesis came from the TCR beta constant segment, and two successive PCR amplification steps followed. The paper's processing steps were these. MIGEC was used to demultiplex reads and group reads by UMI, and MiTCR was used to assemble and quantify clonotypes. To exclude erroneous sequences, any TCR cDNA sequence not supported by at least two reads was discarded. The tcR package was used for downstream repertoire analysis, and clonotypes were matched between fractions using CDR3 nucleotide sequence together with V segment. VDJmatch was used to annotate antigen specificity against VDJdb, with one amino acid substitution allowed in CDR3. After reprocessing by TCRdb, each CDR3 protein sequence is one entry, and no DNA is given. TCRdb, not the authors, supplied the V and J calls. The sample's table covers 16,000 or so distinct CDR3 sequences. Just under 60% of the sample lies in the top ten.

Specimen: blood T cells: a sorted CD56 or NKG2C T cell subset, CD4+ or CD8+ T cells, or bulk PBMC T cells (not recorded which). The receptor was derived from a man aged 18 to 70 in good health.

The CDR3 here reads CASSYPDRGQFF. The rearranged chain carries TRBV6-5 and TRBJ2-1; TCRdb's D call of TRBD1 is untestable without DNA. The CDR3 starts with the cysteine, ends with the phenylalanine, and has 12 residues. This entry has no DNA. As encoded in the germline V gene, CDR1 is MNHEY while CDR2 is SVGAGI.